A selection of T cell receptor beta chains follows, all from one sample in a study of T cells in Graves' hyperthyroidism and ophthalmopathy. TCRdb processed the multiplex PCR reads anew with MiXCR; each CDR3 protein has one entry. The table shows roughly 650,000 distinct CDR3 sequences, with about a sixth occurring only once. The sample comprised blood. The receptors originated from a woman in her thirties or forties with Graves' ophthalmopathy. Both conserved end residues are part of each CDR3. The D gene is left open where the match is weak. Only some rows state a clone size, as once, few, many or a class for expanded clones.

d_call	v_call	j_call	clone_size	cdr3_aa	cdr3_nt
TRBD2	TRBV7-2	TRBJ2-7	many	CASSFQILAGERHEQYF	TGTGCCAGCAGCTTCCAAATACTAGCGGGAGAGAGGCACGAGCAGTACTTC
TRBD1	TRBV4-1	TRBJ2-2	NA	CASSQPGQSTGELFF	TGCGCCAGCAGCCAACCGGGACAGAGCACCGGGGAGCTGTTTTTT
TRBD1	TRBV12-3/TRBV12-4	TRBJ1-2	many	CASSLVSELGDSNYGYTF	TGTGCCAGCAGTTTAGTATCGGAATTGGGGGACAGCAACTATGGCTACACCTTC
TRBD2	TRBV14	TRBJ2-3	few	CASSRDGGAFTDTQYF	TGTGCCAGCAGCCGAGACGGGGGGGCTTTCACAGATACGCAGTATTTT
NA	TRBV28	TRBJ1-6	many	CASSLTDGASPLHF	TGTGCCAGCAGCCTGACAGACGGGGCGTCACCCCTCCACTTT
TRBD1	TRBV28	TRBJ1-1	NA	CASSRQGARGGAFF	TGTGCCAGCAGCCGTCAGGGGGCTAGGGGGGGCGCTTTCTTT
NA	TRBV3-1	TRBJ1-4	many	CASSSAPAEKLFF	TGTGCCAGCAGCTCCGCACCCGCTGAAAAACTGTTTTTT
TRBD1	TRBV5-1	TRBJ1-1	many	CASSLVRTGPEAFF	TGCGCCAGCAGCTTGGTTCGGACAGGGCCTGAAGCTTTCTTT
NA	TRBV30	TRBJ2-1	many	CAWTQGGSYNEQFF	TGTGCCTGGACCCAGGGAGGCTCCTACAATGAGCAGTTCTTC
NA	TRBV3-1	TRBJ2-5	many	CASSQDPRLYQETQYF	TGTGCCAGCAGCCAAGATCCTCGGCTGTACCAAGAGACCCAGTACTTC
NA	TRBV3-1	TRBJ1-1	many	CASSLRGSPNTEAFF	TGTGCCAGCAGCCTCAGGGGAAGTCCTAACACTGAAGCTTTCTTT
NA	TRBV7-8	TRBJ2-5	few	CASSYSPRGTQYF	TGTGCCAGCAGCTATTCACCCAGGGGGACCCAGTACTTC
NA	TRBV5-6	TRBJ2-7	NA	CASSLRQNSYEQYF	TGTGCCAGCAGCTTGAGACAAAACTCCTACGAGCAGTACTTC
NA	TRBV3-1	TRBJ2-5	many	CASSQEYAESETQYF	TGTGCCAGCAGCCAAGAGTACGCAGAGTCAGAGACCCAGTACTTC
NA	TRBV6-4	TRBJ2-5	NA	CASSDSIVDLVGETQYF	TGTGCCAGCAGTGACTCGATTGTCGACCTAGTGGGAGAGACCCAGTACTTC
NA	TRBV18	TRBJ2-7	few	CASSPLHLGPYEQYF	TGTGCCAGCTCACCCTTGCATCTAGGCCCCTACGAGCAGTACTTC
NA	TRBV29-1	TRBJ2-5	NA	CSVSQFMPGETQYF	TGCAGCGTTAGTCAGTTTATGCCGGGGGAGACCCAGTACTTC
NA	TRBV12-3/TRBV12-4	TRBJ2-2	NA	CASSPIGGANTGELFF	TGTGCCAGCAGTCCCATCGGGGGCGCGAACACCGGGGAGCTGTTTTTT
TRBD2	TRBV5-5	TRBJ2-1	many	CASSLRPGLAGSYNEQFF	TGTGCCAGCAGCTTAAGACCCGGACTAGCGGGTTCCTACAATGAGCAGTTCTTC
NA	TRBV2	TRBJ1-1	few	CASSATSGYLAAFF	TGTGCCAGCAGCGCCACAAGCGGGTATCTCGCGGCTTTCTTT
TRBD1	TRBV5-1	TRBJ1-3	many	CASSYSGTAPRNTIYF	TGCGCCAGCAGCTACTCCGGGACAGCGCCGCGAAACACCATATATTTT
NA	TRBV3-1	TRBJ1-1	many	CASSQNGQPEAFF	TGTGCCAGCAGCCAAAACGGACAGCCTGAAGCTTTCTTT
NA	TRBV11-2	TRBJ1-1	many	CASSYFRGGTEAFF	TGTGCCAGCAGCTACTTTAGGGGGGGCACTGAAGCTTTCTTT
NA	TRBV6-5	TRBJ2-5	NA	CASSLQYQETQYF	TGTGCCAGCAGTTTACAATACCAAGAGACCCAGTACTTC
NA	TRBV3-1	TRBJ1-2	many	CASSPINRSGYTF	TGTGCCAGCAGCCCAATTAACAGGTCTGGCTACACCTTC
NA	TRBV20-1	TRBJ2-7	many	CSARDPSGGNYEQYF	TGCAGTGCTAGAGATCCCAGTGGCGGGAACTACGAGCAGTACTTC
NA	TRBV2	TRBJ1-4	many	CASSKQGGTNEKLFF	TGTGCCAGCAGTAAACAGGGTGGTACTAATGAAAAACTGTTTTTT
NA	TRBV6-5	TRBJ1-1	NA	CASSYSAVLNTEAFF	TGTGCCAGCAGTTACTCGGCAGTCCTGAACACTGAAGCTTTCTTT
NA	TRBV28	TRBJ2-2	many	CASSLQGVAGELFF	TGTGCCAGCAGTTTACAAGGGGTGGCCGGGGAGCTGTTTTTT
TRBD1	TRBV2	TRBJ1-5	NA	CASRQGTGANQPQHF	TGTGCCAGCCGGCAGGGGACAGGGGCAAATCAGCCCCAGCATTTT
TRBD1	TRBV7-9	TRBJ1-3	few	CASSSGTARDGNTIYF	TGTGCCAGCAGTTCCGGGACAGCAAGGGATGGAAACACCATATATTTT